The 8 T cell receptor beta chains presented below share a single source sample, sequenced in a study of cytomegalovirus exposure and HLA in healthy donors. 13 Jbeta primers and 60 Vbeta primers were used for the PCR. Clones were sequenced by immunoSEQ multiplex PCR, and TCRdb holds only the in-frame ones, with some missing. The sample has about 52,000 clones. The sample was PBMCs. These receptors were collected from a woman aged 50 to 60 in good health and CMV-seropositive.

The CDR3 region has the DNA TGTGCCTCACGATCGGGGGAAAAGGGACCCTATTACGAGCAGTACTTC. Translated, it gives CASRSGEKGPYYEQYF. This rearrangement joins TRBV7-7 to TRBJ2-7; tentatively, D is TRBD2 (6 bases). Germline loops: CDR1 SSHAT, CDR2 FNYEAQ (reference sequence). Trimming pared 11 bases from V and 4 bases from J, leaving 27 bases between. The CDR3 totals 16 residues.

The chain is built from TRBV28 and TRBJ2-5; D perhaps matches TRBD1 (6 bases). V shed 3 bases and J shed 4 bases, with 27 bases lying between them. CDR1 is MDHEN and CDR2 is SYDVKM in the germline V gene. The CDR3 extends over 19 amino acids. The CDR3 here is CASSFIPTPQRWGRETQYF. As DNA, the CDR3 is TGTGCCAGCAGTTTCATCCCTACACCGCAGAGATGGGGGCGAGAGACCCAGTACTTC. Based on the CDR3 plus reference TRBV28 and TRBJ2-5, the full variable domain is DVKVTQSSRYLVKRTGEKVFLECVQDMDHENMFWYRQDPGLGLRLIYFSYDVKMKEKGDIPEGYSVSREKKERFSLILESASTNQTSMYLCASSFIPTPQRWGRETQYFGPGTRLLVL.

The chain has TRBV18 and TRBJ2-1; no definite D call. Germline CDR1 reads KGHSH; CDR2 reads LQKENI. CDR3 length equals 13 residues. Trimming took off 1 base at V and 5 bases at J, with 6 bases between the two ends. In nucleotides, the CDR3 is TGTGCCAGCTCACCACGACTTAACAATGAGCAGTTCTTC. Residues: CASSPRLNNEQFF.

This chain uses TRBV18 with TRBJ1-6; weak D call: TRBD1 (5 bases). V dropped 2 bases and J dropped 8 bases, with 10 bases sitting between them. Germline-derived CDR1 and CDR2 are KGHSH and LQKENI. The CDR3 consists of 14 residues. The CDR3 DNA sequence: TGTGCCAGCTCACCAAGGGGAAGCGATTCACCCCTCCACTTT. Protein product: CASSPRGSDSPLHF. The entire variable domain, with the rest obtained from reference TRBV18 and TRBJ1-6, is as follows: NAGVMQNPRHLVRRRGQEARLRCSPMKGHSHVYWYRQLPEEGLKFMVYLQKENIIDESGMPKERFSAEFPKEGPSILRIQQVVRGDSAAYFCASSPRGSDSPLHFGNGTRLTVT.

A word on this clone: The same CDR3 can be traced to other DNA sequences in this sample. The J gene is TRBJ1-5, the V gene TRBV30; D unresolved. Germline assignment: CDR1 GTSNPN and CDR2 SVGIG (reference sequence). Trimming removed 1 base at V and 3 bases at J, with 19 bases between. The CDR3 totals 17 residues. CDR3 bases: TGTGCCTGGAGTGCCCCTCCCGGGAAACTTTTCAATCAGCCCCAGCATTTT. The encoded protein is CAWSAPPGKLFNQPQHF.

The genes are TRBV6-6 and TRBJ2-3; 12 bases match TRBD2. Germline CDR1 reads MNHNY; CDR2 reads SVGAGI (reference sequence). J was trimmed by 3 bases and V by 5 bases; bases with no gene match: 6. The CDR3 is 16 amino acids. CDR3: CASSPTSGRTTDTQYF. The CDR3 coding sequence is TGTGCCAGCAGTCCCACTAGCGGGAGGACGACAGATACGCAGTATTTT.

The rearrangement joins TRBV18 to TRBJ1-5; D might be TRBD1 (5 bases). Looked up from germline, CDR1 is KGHSH and CDR2 is LQKENI. Trimming took 6 bases from V and 3 from J, leaving 21 bases between them. This CDR3 is 17 amino acids long. Here the CDR3 DNA reads TGTGCCAGCTCGCAAAGGATGGGACTGACTAACAATCAGCCCCAGCATTTT. Protein sequence: CASSQRMGLTNNQPQHF. Drawing the rest from reference TRBV18 and TRBJ1-5, the complete variable domain is NAGVMQNPRHLVRRRGQEARLRCSPMKGHSHVYWYRQLPEEGLKFMVYLQKENIIDESGMPKERFSAEFPKEGPSILRIQQVVRGDSAAYFCASSQRMGLTNNQPQHFGDGTRLSIL.

The chain combines TRBV30 with TRBJ2-3, with 16 bases identical to TRBD2. The V segment lost 0 bases and the J segment 0 bases; nucleotides outside the gene matches: 3. Germline-derived CDR1 and CDR2 are GTSNPN and SVGIG (reference sequence). The CDR3 consists of 18 residues. The CDR3 coding sequence is TGTGCCTGGAGTGTGGGACTAGCGGGGGGGCCAAGCACAGATACGCAGTATTTT. This codes for CAWSVGLAGGPSTDTQYF.